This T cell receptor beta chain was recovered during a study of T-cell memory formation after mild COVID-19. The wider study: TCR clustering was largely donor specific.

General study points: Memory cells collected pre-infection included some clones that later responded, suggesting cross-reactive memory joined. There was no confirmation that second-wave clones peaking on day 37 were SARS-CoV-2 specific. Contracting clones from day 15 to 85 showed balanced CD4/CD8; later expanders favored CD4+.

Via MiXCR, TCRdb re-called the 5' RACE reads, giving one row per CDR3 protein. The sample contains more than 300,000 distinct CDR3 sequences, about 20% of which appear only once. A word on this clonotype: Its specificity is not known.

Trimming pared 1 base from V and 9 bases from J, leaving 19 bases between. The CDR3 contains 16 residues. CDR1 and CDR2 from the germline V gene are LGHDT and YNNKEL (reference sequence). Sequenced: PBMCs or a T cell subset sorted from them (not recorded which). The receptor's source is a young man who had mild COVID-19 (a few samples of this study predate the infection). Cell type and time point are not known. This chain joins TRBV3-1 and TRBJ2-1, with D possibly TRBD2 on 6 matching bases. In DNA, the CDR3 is TGTGCCAGCAGCCAAGTTATGACGGCCCCCGGGGGTGAGCAGTTCTTC. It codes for CASSQVMTAPGGEQFF.